This T cell receptor (beta chain) was sequenced during a study of T cell responses to AZD1222 COVID-19 vaccine. General study findings and limits: The study found Spike-specific TCR breadth and depth rose after two AZD1222 doses. Donors, mostly white British, included more females; clonal diversity was possibly underestimated. Along spike, vaccine-associated CD4 TCRs were found throughout, with dominance at 160-218 and 743-854.

Trimming stripped 9 bases from V and 5 bases from J, with 14 bases between. Germline V gene sequence: CDR1 LNHDA, CDR2 SQIVND (reference sequence). This CDR3 comprises 13 residues. Samples with a second dose at about 4 or about 12 weeks were pooled together. To note about this clone: The antigen is undetermined.

The repertoire was sequenced with immunoSEQ multiplex PCR; TCRdb's copy has only in-frame clones and lacks some. Here the sample spans some 150,000 clones, over 85% being singletons. The sequences come from peripheral blood, collected 28 days after the second AZD1222 dose. V gene TRBV19 combines with J gene TRBJ1-5, with D perhaps TRBD1 (6 bases). This sequence originates from an adult who received the AZD1222 COVID-19 vaccine. CDR3 sequence: CASRDRLDQPQHF. CDR3 DNA: TGTGCCAGCCGTGACAGGCTCGATCAGCCCCAGCATTTT.